Listed below are T cell receptor beta chains from one sample, sequenced in a study of blood T cell repertoires in COVID-19. Sequencing used immunoSEQ multiplex PCR; TCRdb keeps in-frame clones, though not all of them. The top ten clones hold 10% of a sample with 220,000 or so clones, 85% to 90% of them seen once. The sequenced sample consisted of peripheral blood. These receptors originate from a woman in her forties or fifties with COVID-19, enrolled during active disease. CDR3s include the opening cysteine and the closing phenylalanine or tryptophan. Each record gives: V gene, CDR3 length, clone size, D gene, J gene, CDR3 protein, CDR3 DNA. D genes are given only for firm matches. Expanded clones get a size class; other rows say once, few or many, or leave the size out.

>TRBV9|14|.|.|TRBJ1-3
CASSVAVFRDTIYF
TGTGCCAGCAGCGTAGCGGTATTCCGAGACACCATATATTTT
>TRBV4-1|18|.|TRBD2|TRBJ2-2
CASSRNLHGLAGTGELFF
TGCGCCAGCAGCCGGAACCTACACGGACTAGCAGGGACCGGGGAGCTGTTTTTT
>TRBV6-5|15|.|.|TRBJ2-2
CASKIRGGNTGELFF
TGTGCCAGCAAGATTAGGGGGGGGAACACCGGGGAGCTGTTTTTT
>TRBV6-5|14|.|TRBD1|TRBJ2-3
CASSPTGKTDTQYF
TGTGCCAGCAGTCCGACAGGGAAGACAGATACGCAGTATTTT
>TRBV28|16|.|TRBD1|TRBJ2-3
CASRKPGQGSTDTQYF
TGTGCCAGCAGAAAACCGGGACAGGGATCGACAGATACGCAGTATTTT
>TRBV18|13|.|TRBD1|TRBJ1-2
CASSSYTGVGYTF
TGTGCCAGCTCGTCATATACAGGGGTCGGCTACACCTTC
>TRBV5-1|18|.|TRBD2|TRBJ2-5
CASSLASSGTRREVAQYF
TGCGCCAGCAGCTTGGCCTCATCCGGGACCCGCCGGGAGGTAGCCCAGTACTTC
>TRBV9|17|.|TRBD2|TRBJ2-3
CASSVALAGVSTDTQYF
TGTGCCAGCAGCGTAGCACTAGCGGGGGTAAGCACAGATACGCAGTATTTT
>TRBV21-1|15|many|.|TRBJ1-2
CASTGTDLVFVGYTF
TGTGCCAGCACCGGGACAGACTTGGTTTTTGTCGGCTACACCTTC
>TRBV18|14|.|.|TRBJ1-4
CASSPGESTGKLFF
TGTGCCAGCTCACCTGGGGAATCAACGGGGAAACTGTTTTTT
>TRBV15|17|.|TRBD1|TRBJ1-3
CATSRDGTGATGNTIYF
TGTGCCACCAGCAGAGATGGGACAGGGGCCACTGGAAACACCATATATTTT
>TRBV19|15|.|.|TRBJ1-5
CASSSTNDGYRPQHF
TGTGCCAGTAGCAGCACTAACGACGGCTATCGGCCCCAGCATTTT
>TRBV19|17|.|TRBD2|TRBJ2-2
CASSPRTSGGRTGELFF
TGTGCCAGTAGTCCGCGGACTAGCGGGGGGAGAACCGGGGAGCTGTTTTTT
>TRBV5-8|16|.|TRBD1|TRBJ1-1
CASSGERQGQSTEAFF
TGTGCCAGCAGCGGCGAACGACAGGGGCAGTCCACTGAAGCTTTCTTT
>TRBV6-5|14|.|.|TRBJ1-1
CASSTSRENTEAFF
TGTGCCAGCAGTACCTCCCGGGAGAACACTGAAGCTTTCTTT
>TRBV4-3|15|.|.|TRBJ1-4
CASSQDSQGYEKLFF
TGCGCCAGCAGCCAAGATTCCCAGGGTTATGAAAAACTGTTTTTT
>TRBV7-2|15|.|.|TRBJ1-3
CASSLADFSGNTIYF
TGTGCCAGCAGCTTAGCGGACTTCTCTGGAAACACCATATATTTT
>TRBV24-1|15|.|TRBD1|TRBJ1-3
CATSTTGVRGNTIYF
TGTGCCACCAGTACTACAGGGGTAAGGGGAAACACCATATATTTT
>TRBV28|16|.|.|TRBJ2-6
CASSLMGLSGANVLTF
TGTGCCAGCAGTTTAATGGGCCTCTCTGGGGCCAACGTCCTGACTTTC
>TRBV11-2|15|.|.|TRBJ2-7
CASSLDWQGLDEQYF
TGTGCCAGCAGCTTAGACTGGCAGGGCTTGGACGAGCAGTACTTC
>TRBV12-5|17|.|TRBD2|TRBJ2-1
CASGLRSGGSSYNEQFF
TGTGCTAGTGGTTTGAGGAGCGGGGGAAGCTCCTACAATGAGCAGTTCTTC
>TRBV4-3|15|few|.|TRBJ1-1
CASSQDLGRNTEAFF
TGCGCCAGCAGCCAAGATCTGGGCCGTAACACTGAAGCTTTCTTT
>TRBV6-2/TRBV6-3|14|.|TRBD1|TRBJ2-3
CASSRTGGANTQYF
TGTGCCAGCAGTCGCACAGGGGGCGCAAATACGCAGTATTTT
>TRBV9|14|.|TRBD2|TRBJ2-5
CASSPGGDHETQYF
TGTGCCAGCAGCCCTGGGGGGGACCACGAGACCCAGTACTTC
>TRBV19|13|.|.|TRBJ1-1
CASSPGMNTEAFF
TGTGCCAGTAGTCCAGGCATGAACACTGAAGCTTTCTTT
>TRBV13|13|.|.|TRBJ2-7
CASRDSLSYEQYF
TGTGCCAGCAGAGACTCGCTATCCTACGAGCAGTACTTC
>TRBV19|13|.|.|TRBJ1-2
CASSMNSIYGYTF
TGTGCCAGTAGTATGAACAGCATTTATGGCTACACCTTC
>TRBV5-6|16|.|TRBD1|TRBJ2-2
CASSFLGQGVNGELFF
TGTGCCAGCAGCTTCTTAGGACAGGGGGTAAACGGGGAGCTGTTTTTT
>TRBV11-3|15|.|TRBD1|TRBJ2-7
CASSLGATGFYEQYF
TGTGCCAGCAGCTTAGGGGCGACAGGGTTCTACGAGCAGTACTTC
>TRBV5-6|15|.|TRBD1|TRBJ2-1
CASSLAGGVSNEQFF
TGTGCCAGCAGCTTGGCAGGGGGTGTTTCTAATGAGCAGTTCTTC
>TRBV10-3|12|few|TRBD1|TRBJ2-3
CAINTGEDTQYF
TGTGCCATTAATACAGGGGAGGATACGCAGTATTTT
>TRBV30|14|.|.|TRBJ2-5
CAWSDRGGQETQYF
TGTGCCTGGAGTGACAGGGGAGGCCAAGAGACCCAGTACTTC
>TRBV18|15|.|TRBD2|TRBJ2-1
CASSLSGGIYNEQFF
TGTGCCAGCTCACTAAGCGGGGGTATCTACAATGAGCAGTTCTTC
>TRBV6-2/TRBV6-3|18|.|TRBD1|TRBJ1-5
CASSGSFRQGSHHQPQHF
TGTGCCAGCAGCGGGTCTTTTAGACAGGGGTCACACCATCAGCCCCAGCATTTT
>TRBV11-3|15|few|.|TRBJ2-7
CASSHRVVEDYEQYF
TGTGCCAGCAGCCACCGGGTGGTTGAGGATTACGAGCAGTACTTC
>TRBV2|14|few|TRBD2|TRBJ2-1
CASSGGGAYNEQFF
TGTGCCAGCAGTGGCGGGGGTGCCTACAATGAGCAGTTCTTC
>TRBV6-1|14|.|.|TRBJ1-2
CASSEQGWSYGYTF
TGTGCCAGCAGTGAACAGGGCTGGAGCTATGGCTACACCTTC
>TRBV7-9|18|.|.|TRBJ2-1
CASSFLQRRGIDYNEQFF
TGTGCCAGCAGCTTCCTTCAAAGGCGAGGGATAGATTACAATGAGCAGTTCTTC
>TRBV19|15|once|TRBD2|TRBJ2-3
CASSGGVSSTDTQYF
TGTGCCAGTAGTGGGGGGGTTAGTAGCACAGATACGCAGTATTTT
>TRBV6-6|13|once|.|TRBJ1-5
CASSYPYPQPQHF
TGTGCCAGCAGTTACCCCTACCCTCAGCCCCAGCATTTT
>TRBV30|14|.|.|TRBJ2-2
CAWSLGAGTGELFF
TGTGCCTGGAGTTTGGGCGCTGGCACCGGGGAGCTGTTTTTT
>TRBV28|13|once|.|TRBJ1-2
CASTGGLHYGYTF
TGTGCCAGCACCGGGGGGCTGCACTATGGCTACACCTTC
>TRBV19|15|.|.|TRBJ2-3
CASSIPGGATDTQYF
TGTGCCAGTAGTATACCCGGGGGTGCCACAGATACGCAGTATTTT
>TRBV7-9|15|.|TRBD1|TRBJ2-1
CASSLVGGLMDEQFF
TGTGCCAGCAGCTTAGTAGGGGGCTTAATGGATGAGCAGTTCTTC
>TRBV3-1/TRBV3-2|14|.|.|TRBJ1-1
CASTSSGMTPEAFF
TGTGCCAGCACGTCCTCAGGTATGACACCTGAAGCTTTCTTT
>TRBV13|16|.|.|TRBJ2-7
CASSPQGEQRSYEQYF
TGTGCCAGCAGTCCACAGGGTGAGCAAAGGTCCTACGAGCAGTACTTC
>TRBV2|19|.|.|TRBJ2-2
CASSVLPQGGAGSTGELFF
TGTGCCAGCAGTGTTTTGCCGCAGGGGGGAGCGGGTTCCACCGGGGAGCTGTTTTTT